Sequencing of this T cell receptor (beta chain) was carried out in a study of shared clonotypes between healthy human individuals. In the study overall: Used for every donor were three CD4 naive, three CD4 memory, two CD8 naive and one CD8 memory plate. Broader study findings: It was the non-shared clonotypes that had lower generation probabilities than clonotypes shared by all four donors.

The germline V gene has CDR1 SGHRS and CDR2 YFSETQ. This CDR3 has 15 residues. Trimming at V came to 0 bases and at J to 7 bases, leaving 10 bases not matched to a gene. As concerns this clone: Its target is unknown.

The donors, all of them Caucasian adults, lived in Nashville, Tennessee. In replicate PCRs of sorted subsets, approximately 210 ng DNA, 29,000 or so T cell genomes, was used. The table came from immunoSEQ multiplex PCR; TCRdb's copy has only in-frame clones and leaves some out. This table holds millions of clones, 95% found once. Sample: naive CD4+ T cells sorted from blood. The subset here: CD45RA+ positively selected. The V and J genes are TRBV5-1 and TRBJ2-7, with TRBD2 matching 7 bases. The sequence was obtained from a man younger than 30 in good health. DNA of the CDR3: TGCGCCAGCAGCTTGGAAGGCGGGAGTATCGGGGAGCAGTACTTC. Its protein is CASSLEGGSIGEQYF.